This T cell receptor beta chain was identified during a study of blood T cells in healthy people across ages. Germline V lookup: CDR1 SGHTS, CDR2 YDEGEE. The CDR3 is 15 residues long. The V gene lost 0 bases and the J gene lost 3 bases, with 13 bases spanning the gap. PCR was performed a second time for about 7 to 12 cycles using a sample-barcoded 5' primer and a J-beta primer mix. TCRdb re-called the 5' RACE reads through MiXCR, storing one row per CDR3 protein. Of about 1 million distinct CDR3 sequences listed, under 30% are singletons. This clonotype came up a few times. These data also featured in a second study, about T cells of mothers and their children. That report adds: The authors used all extracted RNA for cDNA synthesis, at around 1.6 ug per 15 ul.

V and J are TRBV5-8 and TRBJ2-7; D is undetermined. The sequenced sample consisted of blood. This receptor was obtained from a girl aged 2 to 9 in good health. The CDR3 loop is CASSLALGTNYEQYF. The CDR3 DNA reads TGTGCCAGCAGCTTGGCCCTGGGCACTAACTACGAGCAGTACTTC.